This T cell receptor (beta chain) originates from a study of blood T cell repertoires in COVID-19. Study overall: In each case, the material was cDNA or gDNA derived from T cells, B-cell-depleted T cells, or PBMCs.

Per the original methods: Estimation of nucleated cell counts relied on the amplification of reference gene primers. Here immunoSEQ multiplex PCR was the method, and the copy in TCRdb shows in-frame clones only, minus some. D and trimming come from the DNA, and the V and J calls and clone size come from that table. The sample holds 12,000 to 15,000 clones; 60% to 85% are singletons and the top ten take approximately 13%. Germline assignment: CDR1 SGHKS and CDR2 YYEKEE (reference sequence). There are 15 residues in the CDR3. V was clipped by 0 bases and J by 0 bases; unmatched bases: 3. Sequencing was performed on peripheral blood. The chain links TRBV5-5 to TRBJ2-7, with 7 bases identical to TRBD1. The clonotype was recovered from a man aged 55 to 69 with acute or convalescent COVID-19. CDR3 coding DNA: TGTGCCAGCAGCTTGGCAGGACAGGCCTCCTACGAGCAGTACTTC. Translated: CASSLAGQASYEQYF.